The 31 T cell receptor beta chains below come from one sample, sequenced in a study of blood T cell repertoires in COVID-19. The table came from immunoSEQ multiplex PCR; TCRdb's copy has only in-frame clones and leaves some out. The sample includes some 170,000 clones, around nine tenths of them seen just once. The sequenced sample was peripheral blood. The source is a woman aged 70-85 years with COVID-19, enrolled during active disease.

This clone was detected a few times. The gene calls are TRBV19 and TRBJ2-1, with D perhaps matching TRBD2 (5 bases). The CDR3 is 14 amino acids. Trimming took off 3 bases at V and 6 bases at J, with 12 bases between the two ends. Germline V gene lookup returns CDR1 LNHDA and CDR2 SQIVND (reference sequence). CDR3 sequence: CASSIRGISNEQFF. Here the CDR3 DNA reads TGTGCCAGTAGTATCCGGGGAATCAGCAATGAGCAGTTCTTC.

This chain links TRBV29-1 with TRBJ1-3, with D possibly being TRBD1 (6 bases). The germline CDR1 and CDR2 sequences are SQVTM and ANQGSEA. This CDR3 has 12 residues. For the CDR3, the DNA is TGCAGTTTACAGGGACCAGAGAACACCATATATTTT. Amino acid sequence: CSLQGPENTIYF.

The V and J genes are TRBV30 and TRBJ2-7; 10 bases map to TRBD2. The V segment lost 2 bases and the J segment 3 bases; nucleotides outside the gene matches: 4. This CDR3 has 14 residues. Germline lookup yields CDR1 GTSNPN and CDR2 SVGIG (reference sequence). The CDR3 protein is CAWSKLAGYYEQYF. Written as DNA, the CDR3 is TGTGCCTGGAGTAAACTAGCGGGGTACTACGAGCAGTACTTC.

This clone was counted a single time. The chain employs TRBV27 and TRBJ1-1, with D perhaps TRBD1 (6 bases). The CDR3 has 15 residues. The germline V gene has CDR1 MNHEY and CDR2 SMNVEV (reference sequence). V was trimmed by 4 bases and J by 3 bases, leaving 15 bases between them. The CDR3 DNA is TGTGCCAGCAGTTCACAGGGACGGCGGCACACTGAAGCTTTCTTT. Amino acids: CASSSQGRRHTEAFF.

The rearrangement uses TRBV2 and TRBJ2-1; TRBD1 agrees at 8 bases. With 6 bases clipped from V and 9 bases from J, the junction kept 10 bases outside the gene matches. Germline-derived CDR1 and CDR2 are SNHLY and FYNNEI. CDR3 size: 14 residues. The CDR3 DNA follows: TGTGCCAGCAGGCTGGGACAGGCGACGGGTGAGCAGTTCTTC. This translates into CASRLGQATGEQFF.

V is TRBV7-3 and J is TRBJ2-1; 11 bases line up with TRBD1. Germline V gene lookup returns CDR1 SGHTA and CDR2 FQGTGA. This CDR3 is built from 17 residues. The V segment lost 2 bases and the J segment 7 bases; nucleotides outside the gene matches: 10. The CDR3 nucleotides are TGTGCCAGCAGCTTATTTTCTATTGGGACAGGGGGAAATGAGCAGTTCTTC. This gives the protein CASSLFSIGTGGNEQFF.

V usage is TRBV4-3 and J usage is TRBJ1-2; D not resolved. V lost 4 bases, J lost 0 bases, and 9 bases lay in between. From germline, CDR1 is LGHNA and CDR2 YSLEER. This CDR3 spans 14 amino acids. CDR3 nucleotide sequence: TGCGCCAGCAGCCCTACCTCGACTAACTATGGCTACACCTTC. Amino acids: CASSPTSTNYGYTF.

The chain carries TRBV7-9 and TRBJ2-5; D possibly corresponds to TRBD2 (5 bases). Germline CDR1 and CDR2: SEHNR and FQNEAQ (reference sequence). The CDR3 spans 17 residues. The germline V and J ends were trimmed by 4 bases and 2 bases, with 20 bases remaining between them. DNA of the CDR3: TGTGCCAGCAGCTCCCTCGGGGTAGTTGGTTCGCAAGAGACCCAGTACTTC. This sequence encodes CASSSLGVVGSQETQYF.

The gene calls are TRBV21-1 and TRBJ1-1. TRBV21-1 is a pseudogene locus. This CDR3 is 15 amino acids long. The CDR3 protein is CASSKKWAGNTEAFF. The CDR3 region has the DNA TGTGCCAGCAGCAAAAAATGGGCGGGGAACACTGAAGCTTTCTTT.

The chain employs TRBV6-1 and TRBJ2-2, with 7 bases lining up with TRBD2. Germline-derived CDR1 and CDR2 are MNHNS and SASEGT. CDR3 length: 17 residues. The ends lost 1 base at V and 1 base at J; junction bases unmatched: 6. CDR3 amino acids: CASSEVPPGGNTGELFF. In nucleotides, the CDR3 is TGTGCCAGCAGTGAAGTCCCCCCGGGGGGGAACACCGGGGAGCTGTTTTTT.

V gene TRBV6-5 combines with J gene TRBJ2-7; the D gene is possibly TRBD2 (6 bases). Trimming pared 2 bases from V and 4 bases from J, leaving 12 bases between. This CDR3 is 14 amino acids long. CDR1 is MNHEY, CDR2 SVGAGI, per germline. CDR3 nucleotide sequence: TGTGCCAGCAGTTACGCCCTAGCGAGATACGAGCAGTACTTC. Translating it yields CASSYALARYEQYF.

The chain combines TRBV5-6 with TRBJ1-5; 8 bases agree with TRBD1. Germline V gene data show CDR1 as SGHDT and CDR2 as YYEEEE. CDR3 length: 18 amino acids. J gave up 4 bases and V 3 bases, and 15 bases lay outside the gene matches. CDR3 residues: CASSSGQGPFLKNQPQHF. The DNA of the CDR3 is TGTGCCAGCAGCTCTGGACAGGGCCCGTTTTTAAAAAATCAGCCCCAGCATTTT.

V usage is TRBV19 and J usage is TRBJ2-7, with TRBD1 identical over 8 bases. The CDR3 runs 16 residues. CDR1 is LNHDA, CDR2 SQIVND, per germline (reference sequence). Trimming at V came to 3 bases and at J to 5 bases, leaving 12 bases not matched to a gene. The CDR3 reads CASSIHYRTGFNEQYF. As DNA, the CDR3 is TGTGCCAGTAGTATCCACTATAGGACAGGGTTCAACGAGCAGTACTTC.

Of note for this clone: Mismatch with germline at one junction end may stem from a read error. The chain employs TRBV2 and TRBJ1-5; no clear D. CDR1 and CDR2 (germline): SNHLY, FYNNEI. The CDR3 loop spans 15 amino acids. This CDR3 reads CASREARNSNQPQHF. CDR3 in DNA: TGTGCCAGCAGGGAAGCCAGGAATAGCAATCAGCCCCAGCATTTT.

The chain carries TRBV18 and TRBJ1-2; 7 positions match TRBD1. In germline, CDR1 is KGHSH, CDR2 LQKENI. Trimming removed 6 bases from V and 5 bases from J; junction bases left unmatched: 3. The CDR3 is 12 amino acids. The CDR3 region is CASSSTGYGYTF. The CDR3 DNA follows: TGTGCCAGCTCGTCGACAGGGTATGGCTACACCTTC.

V is TRBV9 and J is TRBJ2-1; no clear D gene. The CDR3 is 14 residues long. CDR1 is SGDLS, CDR2 YYNGEE, per germline. Trimming cost V 0 bases and J 5 bases, with 9 bases left between them. This chain's CDR3 is CASSVATSNNEQFF. CDR3 bases: TGTGCCAGCAGCGTAGCTACGAGTAACAATGAGCAGTTCTTC. The full variable domain, rest sourced from reference TRBV9 and TRBJ2-1, is DSGVTQTPKHLITATGQRVTLRCSPRSGDLSVYWYQQSLDQGLQFLIQYYNGEERAKGNILERFSAQQFPDLHSELNLSSLELGDSALYFCASSVATSNNEQFFGPGTRLTVL.

This clone was counted only a few times. The chain is built from TRBV6-6 and TRBJ1-2; 8 bases fit TRBD1. V lost 10 bases and J lost 5; bases outside the gene matches: 15. The CDR3 is 15 residues long. Germline values: CDR1 MNHNY, CDR2 SVGAGI (reference sequence). The CDR3 here is CATYPGAGGGYGYTF. DNA of the CDR3: TGTGCCACATACCCCGGGGCAGGGGGCGGGTATGGCTACACCTTC.

This chain connects TRBV3-1 (or the pseudogene TRBV3-2) to TRBJ1-4; D remains ambiguous. V was cut by 5 bases and J by 8 bases, with 18 bases left in between. CDR3 size: 15 residues. CDR1 LGHDT and CDR2 YNNKEL come from the germline V gene (reference sequence). The CDR3 DNA reads as TGTGCCAGCAGCAGTGGTTTTTGGGTACAGGAAAAACTGTTTTTT. Protein product: CASSSGFWVQEKLFF.

This chain uses TRBV2 with TRBJ2-2, with D possibly being TRBD2 (5 bases). Germline values: CDR1 SNHLY, CDR2 FYNNEI. CDR3 length: 17 amino acids. V lost 6 bases and J lost 3, with 20 bases in between. The CDR3 nucleotides are TGTGCCAGCAGACCTTTCTGGTTAGCGAGAGACACCGGGGAGCTGTTTTTT. Translated: CASRPFWLARDTGELFF.

The chain employs TRBV28 and TRBJ1-2, with 10 bases identical to TRBD1. Germline V gene lookup returns CDR1 MDHEN and CDR2 SYDVKM. The CDR3 is 13 residues long. The V gene end was trimmed by 5 bases and the J gene end by 5 bases; junction bases not matched to a gene: 2. CDR3 DNA: TGTGCCAGCAGTGGACAGGGGGGGTATGGCTACACCTTC. Translation: CASSGQGGYGYTF.

The chain is built from TRBV10-3 and TRBJ2-3; TRBD2 aligns across 7 bases. Unmatched junction bases numbered 4, after V lost 5 bases and J lost 2 bases. Germline CDR1 reads ENHRY; CDR2 reads SYGVKD. This CDR3 comprises 14 residues. The CDR3 DNA follows: TGTGCCATCAGTCTCCTAGCGGCCACAGATACGCAGTATTTT. Its protein is CAISLLAATDTQYF.

The J gene is TRBJ2-3, the V gene TRBV5-1; 8 nucleotides line up with TRBD2. The ends lost 6 bases at V and 6 bases at J; junction bases unmatched: 12. This CDR3 region has 15 residues. The germline CDR1 and CDR2 sequences are SGHRS and YFSETQ. CDR3 sequence (DNA): TGCGCCAGCAACCTCCAGGGAGCGGGAGTTGATACGCAGTATTTT. It is translated as CASNLQGAGVDTQYF.

The chain has TRBV10-3 and TRBJ2-5; 9 bases are shared with TRBD1. The CDR3 loop spans 14 amino acids. With V trimmed by 3 bases and J by 4 bases, 3 bases remained unmatched. Germline-derived CDR1 and CDR2 are ENHRY and SYGVKD. The CDR3 DNA follows: TGTGCCATCAGTGATAACAGGGGGCTAGAGACCCAGTACTTC. This codes for CAISDNRGLETQYF.

The CDR3 reads CASSPYWVDSIYEQYF. The CDR3 DNA reads as TGTGCCAGCAGCCCCTATTGGGTGGACTCTATATACGAGCAGTACTTC. The rearrangement joins TRBV13 to TRBJ2-7, with D tentatively TRBD2 (5 bases). Germline V gene lookup returns CDR1 PRHDT and CDR2 FYEKMQ (reference sequence). The length of the CDR3 is 16 residues. Trimming stripped 5 bases from V and 4 bases from J, with 21 bases between.

The chain has TRBV30 and TRBJ1-1, with 7 positions matching TRBD1. Trimming removed 3 bases from V and 7 bases from J; junction bases left unmatched: 2. The CDR3 is 11 residues long. The V gene's germline CDR1 is GTSNPN and CDR2 SVGIG (reference sequence). The CDR3 loop reads CAWSGQVEAFF. CDR3 DNA: TGTGCCTGGAGCGGACAGGTTGAAGCTTTCTTT.

Only a few counts were recorded for this clone. The chain joins TRBV11-3 to TRBJ1-1, with 9 bases lining up with TRBD1. The CDR3 is 12 amino acids. Germline CDR1 SGHNT, CDR2 YENEEA. Trimming cost V 3 bases and J 11 bases; bases outside gene matches: 4. The CDR3 reads CASSFRDRDAFF. In DNA, the CDR3 is TGTGCCAGCAGCTTCCGGGACAGGGACGCTTTCTTT.

This chain connects TRBV12-3 or TRBV12-4 to TRBJ1-6, with TRBD1 matching over 7 bases. The ends lost 4 bases at V and 7 bases at J; junction bases unmatched: 1. The CDR3 covers 13 residues. For the CDR3, the DNA is TGTGCCAGCAGTTGGACAGGCAATTCACCCCTCCACTTT. This sequence encodes CASSWTGNSPLHF.

The chain employs TRBV4-3 and TRBJ2-3, with 9 bases that match TRBD2. This CDR3 is 16 amino acids long. The junction had 11 bases not matched to a gene; V was cut back by 4 bases and J by 6 bases. Germline assignment: CDR1 LGHNA and CDR2 YSLEER. In DNA, the CDR3 is TGCGCCAGCAGCCCGGGGCGTCTAGCGGGATACGATACGCAGTATTTT. Its translation: CASSPGRLAGYDTQYF.

V gene TRBV20-1 combines with J gene TRBJ2-7; D is ambiguous. Trimming shortened V by 3 bases and J by 3 bases, and 12 bases separated the two germline ends. CDR1 and CDR2 from the germline V gene are DFQATT and SNEGSKA (reference sequence). The CDR3 runs 13 residues. The CDR3 is CSASTTAIYEQYF. The CDR3 coding sequence is TGCAGTGCTAGTACCACTGCGATCTACGAGCAGTACTTC.

V and J are TRBV19 and TRBJ2-2, with TRBD2 identical over 12 bases. CDR1 and CDR2 from the germline V gene are LNHDA and SQIVND (reference sequence). This CDR3 has 16 residues. Trimming cost V 4 bases and J 5 bases; bases outside gene matches: 5. The CDR3 protein is CASSTSTSGSTGELFF. As DNA, the CDR3 is TGTGCCAGTAGTACGTCGACTAGCGGGAGTACCGGGGAGCTGTTTTTT.

The chain recombines TRBV11-2 with TRBJ2-3, with D possibly TRBD2 on 7 matching bases. CDR1 is SGHAT, CDR2 FQNNGV, per germline. The CDR3 is 14 residues long. The V gene lost 6 bases and the J gene lost 0 bases, with 10 bases spanning the gap. CDR3 DNA sequence: TGTGCCAGCAGAAGGGGGGGGAGCACAGATACGCAGTATTTT. Protein product: CASRRGGSTDTQYF.